The entry that follows covers one T cell receptor beta chain sequence. The CDR3 runs 14 residues. CDR1 KGHDR and CDR2 SFDVKD come from the germline V gene. V was shortened by 3 bases and J by 1 base, with 8 bases between the two germline ends. TCRdb keeps only in-frame clones here, not all; method: immunoSEQ multiplex PCR. The sample gives about 59,000 clones, 80% to 90% of which show up once; around 1.3% is in the top ten. The data derive from a study of CD4 T cells in relation to SARS-CoV-2 and coronaviruses. The unexposed donors gave CD4+ T cells in 2011-2018, prior to COVID-19. This chain uses TRBV24-1 with TRBJ2-5; D uncertain. The source of this sequence is a human donor in good health. Sequenced sample: memory CD4+ T cells from PBMCs. CDR3 nucleotides: TGTGCCACCAGTGATAACGGCAGCCAAGAGACCCAGTACTTC. Amino acids: CATSDNGSQETQYF.